Listed below are T cell receptor beta chains from one sample, sequenced in a study of T-cell memory formation after mild COVID-19. One entry per CDR3 protein results from TCRdb running MiXCR on the 5' RACE reads. Among fewer than 95,000 distinct CDR3 sequences listed, approximately 16% were seen once. Sequencing input: PBMCs or a T cell subset sorted from them (not recorded which). The receptors originated from a man between 18 and 29 years old who had mild COVID-19 (a few samples of this study predate the infection). Cell type and time point are not known. Each CDR3 is given with its conserved first and last residue. Each record gives: V gene, J gene, clone size, D gene, CDR3 DNA, CDR3 protein. The D gene is left open where the match is weak. Size values are once, few and many counts, or a class for expanded clones, and some rows have none.

v_gene: TRBV12-3/TRBV12-4; j_gene: TRBJ1-1; abundance: few; d_gene: -; CDR3nt: TGTGCCAGCAGGCAAGTGACTGAAGCTTTCTTT; CDR3aa: CASRQVTEAFF
v_gene: TRBV15; j_gene: TRBJ2-7; abundance: few; d_gene: -; CDR3nt: TGTGCCACCAGCAGAGAGAGGGCGGTCTCCTACGAGCAGTACTTC; CDR3aa: CATSRERAVSYEQYF
v_gene: TRBV4-1; j_gene: TRBJ2-1; abundance: few; d_gene: -; CDR3nt: TGCGCCAGCAGCCAAGAAACTGCCTACAATGAGCAGTTCTTC; CDR3aa: CASSQETAYNEQFF
v_gene: TRBV6-6; j_gene: TRBJ2-7; abundance: few; d_gene: -; CDR3nt: TGTGCCGCCACAGGATCCTACGAGCAGTACTTC; CDR3aa: CAATGSYEQYF
v_gene: TRBV18; j_gene: TRBJ2-2; abundance: -; d_gene: -; CDR3nt: TGTGCCAGCTCACCACGTCAGGGAGGAGAGTTAACCGGGGAGCTGTTTTTT; CDR3aa: CASSPRQGGELTGELFF
v_gene: TRBV4-3; j_gene: TRBJ2-5; abundance: -; d_gene: -; CDR3nt: TGCGCCAGCAGCCAAGATGGGAGGACAGCTTCTTTCCTCTTC; CDR3aa: CASSQDGRTASFLF
v_gene: TRBV20-1; j_gene: TRBJ2-1; abundance: -; d_gene: -; CDR3nt: TGCAGTGCTAGAGATCAAGGGACCTACTCCTACAATGAGCAGTTCTTC; CDR3aa: CSARDQGTYSYNEQFF
v_gene: TRBV14; j_gene: TRBJ1-2; abundance: -; d_gene: TRBD1; CDR3nt: TGTGCCAGCAGCACCACTGGACAGGGGGCCGAAGGCTACACCTTC; CDR3aa: CASSTTGQGAEGYTF
v_gene: TRBV15; j_gene: TRBJ2-3; abundance: few; d_gene: TRBD2; CDR3nt: TGTGCCGCAAGCGGGGCTGACACAGATACGCAGTATTTT; CDR3aa: CAASGADTDTQYF
v_gene: TRBV4-1; j_gene: TRBJ2-7; abundance: many; d_gene: TRBD2; CDR3nt: TGCGCCAGCAGCCAAGTAGGGTCGGGGAGGGGAGACAGCGAGCAGTACTTC; CDR3aa: CASSQVGSGRGDSEQYF
v_gene: TRBV7-8; j_gene: TRBJ2-6; abundance: few; d_gene: -; CDR3nt: TGTGCCAGCAGCCCGACCCCCTTATCTGGGGCCAACGTCCTGACTTTC; CDR3aa: CASSPTPLSGANVLTF
v_gene: TRBV6-5; j_gene: TRBJ1-1; abundance: few; d_gene: -; CDR3nt: TGTGCCAGCAGGGATAACACTGAAGCTTTCTTT; CDR3aa: CASRDNTEAFF
v_gene: TRBV5-1; j_gene: TRBJ1-1; abundance: few; d_gene: -; CDR3nt: TGCGCCAGCAGCCATCGGGCCCAGAACACTGAAGCTTTCTTT; CDR3aa: CASSHRAQNTEAFF
v_gene: TRBV20-1; j_gene: TRBJ2-7; abundance: few; d_gene: TRBD1; CDR3nt: TGCAGTGCTAGAGATTCGACAGGGGTATGGTACGAGCAGTACTTC; CDR3aa: CSARDSTGVWYEQYF
v_gene: TRBV12-3/TRBV12-4; j_gene: TRBJ2-1; abundance: few; d_gene: -; CDR3nt: TGTGCCAGTCTGAACCCCGGGGCTAGCCAGTTCTTC; CDR3aa: CASLNPGASQFF
v_gene: TRBV7-9; j_gene: TRBJ2-5; abundance: -; d_gene: -; CDR3nt: TGTGCCAGCAGCCGAAACCACGGGGTTCAAGAGACCCAGTACTTC; CDR3aa: CASSRNHGVQETQYF
v_gene: TRBV27; j_gene: TRBJ2-7; abundance: -; d_gene: TRBD1; CDR3nt: TGTGCCAGCAGTTTAAAGGGACAGGGTCGGTTGTACGAGCAGTACTTC; CDR3aa: CASSLKGQGRLYEQYF
v_gene: TRBV6-2/TRBV6-3; j_gene: TRBJ1-5; abundance: few; d_gene: -; CDR3nt: TGTGCCAGCAGTTACTCGGGGTGGCAGCCCCAGCATTTT; CDR3aa: CASSYSGWQPQHF
v_gene: TRBV7-3; j_gene: TRBJ1-1; abundance: many; d_gene: -; CDR3nt: TGTGCCAGCTCCCGGGGGGGGAACACTGAAGCTTTCTTT; CDR3aa: CASSRGGNTEAFF
v_gene: TRBV5-1; j_gene: TRBJ1-1; abundance: few; d_gene: -; CDR3nt: TGCGCCAGCAGATTCGGAGTTGAAGCTTTCTTT; CDR3aa: CASRFGVEAFF
v_gene: TRBV7-3; j_gene: TRBJ2-1; abundance: many; d_gene: -; CDR3nt: TGTGCCAGCAGCCCTAATCCCGGACTACACTACAATGAGCAGTTCTTC; CDR3aa: CASSPNPGLHYNEQFF
v_gene: TRBV4-1; j_gene: TRBJ1-2; abundance: -; d_gene: -; CDR3nt: TGCGCCAGCAGCCAAGATCTTACATTCTATGGCTACACCTTC; CDR3aa: CASSQDLTFYGYTF
v_gene: TRBV30; j_gene: TRBJ2-3; abundance: -; d_gene: TRBD1; CDR3nt: TGTGCCTGGAGTCGGGGCAGGGGGACAGATACGCAGTATTTT; CDR3aa: CAWSRGRGTDTQYF
v_gene: TRBV7-2; j_gene: TRBJ1-1; abundance: few; d_gene: TRBD1; CDR3nt: TGTGCCAGCAGCTCCCAGGGGGGGCTCACTGAAGCTTTCTTT; CDR3aa: CASSSQGGLTEAFF
v_gene: TRBV30; j_gene: TRBJ2-1; abundance: few; d_gene: TRBD1; CDR3nt: TGTGCCTGGAGTGTATCGGGACAGGGGATCTTC; CDR3aa: CAWSVSGQGIF
v_gene: TRBV3-1; j_gene: TRBJ2-5; abundance: few; d_gene: TRBD2; CDR3nt: TGTGCCAGCAGCCCGCTGACTAGCGGGTTAGAGACCCAGTACTTC; CDR3aa: CASSPLTSGLETQYF
v_gene: TRBV7-6; j_gene: TRBJ1-5; abundance: few; d_gene: TRBD1; CDR3nt: TGTGCCAGCAGCTTAACGACAGGGGACAGCAATCAGCCCCAGCATTTT; CDR3aa: CASSLTTGDSNQPQHF
v_gene: TRBV29-1; j_gene: TRBJ2-3; abundance: -; d_gene: -; CDR3nt: TGCAGTGTCAAGGAGCTGGATACGCAGTATTTT; CDR3aa: CSVKELDTQYF